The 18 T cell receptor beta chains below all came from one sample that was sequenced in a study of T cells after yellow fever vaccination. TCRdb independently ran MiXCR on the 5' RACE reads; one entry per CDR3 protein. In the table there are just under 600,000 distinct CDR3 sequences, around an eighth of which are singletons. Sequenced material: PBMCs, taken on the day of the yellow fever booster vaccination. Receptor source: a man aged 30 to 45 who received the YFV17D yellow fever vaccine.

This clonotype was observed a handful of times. The CDR3 reads CASSVPQETQYF. CDR3 in DNA: TGTGCCAGCAGCGTGCCTCAAGAGACCCAGTACTTC. V and J are TRBV5-5 and TRBJ2-5; D is uncertain. The CDR3 totals 12 residues. V lost 4 bases to trimming and J lost 2 bases, with 6 bases between them. Per germline, CDR1 SGHKS and CDR2 YYEKEE (reference sequence).

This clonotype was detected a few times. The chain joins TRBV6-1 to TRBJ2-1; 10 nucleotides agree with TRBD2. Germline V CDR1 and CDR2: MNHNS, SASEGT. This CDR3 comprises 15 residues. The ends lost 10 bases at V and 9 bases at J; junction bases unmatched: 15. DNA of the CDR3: TGTGCCACAAGTGAGGGGACTAGCGTTTCAAGTGAGCAGTTCTTC. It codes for CATSEGTSVSSEQFF.

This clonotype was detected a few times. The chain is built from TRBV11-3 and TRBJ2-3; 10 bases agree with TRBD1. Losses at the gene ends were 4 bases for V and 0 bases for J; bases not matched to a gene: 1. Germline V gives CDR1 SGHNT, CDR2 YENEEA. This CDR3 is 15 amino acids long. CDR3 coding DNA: TGTGCCAGCAGCTCGGACAGGGGGAGCACAGATACGCAGTATTTT. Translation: CASSSDRGSTDTQYF.

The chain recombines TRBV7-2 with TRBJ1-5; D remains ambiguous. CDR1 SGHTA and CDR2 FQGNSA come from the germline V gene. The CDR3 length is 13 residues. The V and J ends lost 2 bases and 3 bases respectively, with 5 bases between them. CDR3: CASSLSINQPQHF. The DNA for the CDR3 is TGTGCCAGCAGCTTAAGCATCAATCAGCCCCAGCATTTT.

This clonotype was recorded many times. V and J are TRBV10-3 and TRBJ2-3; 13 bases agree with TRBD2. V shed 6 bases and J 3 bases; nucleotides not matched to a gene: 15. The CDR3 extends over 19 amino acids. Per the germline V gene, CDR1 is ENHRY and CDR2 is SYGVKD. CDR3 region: CAISRTSGSWGGGTDTQYF. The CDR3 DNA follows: TGTGCCATCAGCCGGACTAGCGGGAGCTGGGGGGGAGGTACAGATACGCAGTATTTT.

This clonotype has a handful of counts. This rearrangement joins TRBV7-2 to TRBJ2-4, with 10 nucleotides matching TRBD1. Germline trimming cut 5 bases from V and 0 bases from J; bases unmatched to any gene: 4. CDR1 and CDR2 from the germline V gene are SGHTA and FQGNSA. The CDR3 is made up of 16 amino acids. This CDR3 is CASSLTGGLAKNIQYF. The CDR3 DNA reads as TGTGCCAGCAGCCTGACAGGGGGCCTAGCCAAAAACATTCAGTACTTC. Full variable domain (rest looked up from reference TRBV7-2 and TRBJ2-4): GAGVSQSPSNKVTEKGKDVELRCDPISGHTALYWYRQSLGQGLEFLIYFQGNSAPDKSGLPSDRFSAERTGGSVSTLTIQRTQQEDSAVYLCASSLTGGLAKNIQYFGAGTRLSVL.

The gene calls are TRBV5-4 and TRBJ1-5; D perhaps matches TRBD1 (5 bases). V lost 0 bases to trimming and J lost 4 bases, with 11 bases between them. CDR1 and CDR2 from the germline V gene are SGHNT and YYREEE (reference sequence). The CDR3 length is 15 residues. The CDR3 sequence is CASSLGGVQNQPQHF. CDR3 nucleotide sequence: TGTGCCAGCAGCTTGGGGGGGGTGCAAAATCAGCCCCAGCATTTT. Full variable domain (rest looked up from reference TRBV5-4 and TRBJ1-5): ETGVTQSPTHLIKTRGQQVTLRCSSQSGHNTVSWYQQALGQGPQFIFQYYREEENGRGNFPPRFSGLQFPNYSSELNVNALELDDSALYLCASSLGGVQNQPQHFGDGTRLSIL.

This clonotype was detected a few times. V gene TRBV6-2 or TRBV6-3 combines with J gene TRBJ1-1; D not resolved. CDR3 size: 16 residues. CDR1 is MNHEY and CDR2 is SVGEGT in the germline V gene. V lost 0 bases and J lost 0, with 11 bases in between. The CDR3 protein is CASSYSIDGLNTEAFF. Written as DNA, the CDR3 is TGTGCCAGCAGTTACTCGATTGACGGATTGAACACTGAAGCTTTCTTT.

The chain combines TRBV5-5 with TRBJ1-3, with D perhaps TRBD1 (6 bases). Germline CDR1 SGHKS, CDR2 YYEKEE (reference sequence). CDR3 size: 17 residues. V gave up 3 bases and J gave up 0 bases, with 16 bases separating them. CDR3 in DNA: TGTGCCAGCAGCTCCCTTGGGGGCAGCAGCTCTGGAAACACCATATATTTT. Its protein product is CASSSLGGSSSGNTIYF.

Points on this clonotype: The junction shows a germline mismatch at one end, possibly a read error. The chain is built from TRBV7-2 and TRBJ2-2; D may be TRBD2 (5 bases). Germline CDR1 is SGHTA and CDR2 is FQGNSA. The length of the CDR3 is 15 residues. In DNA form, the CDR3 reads TGTGCCAGCAGCTTAGCGAGCACGAACACCGGGGAGCTGGTTTTT. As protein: CASSLASTNTGELVF. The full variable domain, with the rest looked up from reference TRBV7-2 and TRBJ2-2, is GAGVSQSPSNKVTEKGKDVELRCDPISGHTALYWYRQSLGQGLEFLIYFQGNSAPDKSGLPSDRFSAERTGGSVSTLTIQRTQQEDSAVYLCASSLASTNTGELVFGEGSRLTVL.

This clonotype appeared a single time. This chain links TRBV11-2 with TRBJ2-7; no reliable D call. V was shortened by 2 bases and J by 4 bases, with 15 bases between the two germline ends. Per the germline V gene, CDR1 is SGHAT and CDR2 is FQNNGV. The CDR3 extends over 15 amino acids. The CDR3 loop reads CASSLPGYGLYEQYF. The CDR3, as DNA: TGTGCCAGCAGCTTACCGGGCTACGGTCTGTACGAGCAGTACTTC.

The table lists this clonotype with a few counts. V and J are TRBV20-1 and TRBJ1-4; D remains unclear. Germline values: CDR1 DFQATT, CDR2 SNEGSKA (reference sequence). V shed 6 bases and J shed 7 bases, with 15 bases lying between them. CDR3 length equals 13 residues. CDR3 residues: CSAWTVVGEKLFF. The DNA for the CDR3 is TGCAGTGCCTGGACGGTGGTGGGTGAAAAACTGTTTTTT.

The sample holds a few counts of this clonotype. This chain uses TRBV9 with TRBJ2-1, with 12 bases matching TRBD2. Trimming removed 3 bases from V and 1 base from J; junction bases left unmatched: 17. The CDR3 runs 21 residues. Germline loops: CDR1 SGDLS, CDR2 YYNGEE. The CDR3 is CASSGGRERLAGEGSYNEQFF. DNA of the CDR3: TGTGCCAGCAGCGGGGGAAGGGAAAGACTAGCGGGAGAGGGATCCTACAATGAGCAGTTCTTC.

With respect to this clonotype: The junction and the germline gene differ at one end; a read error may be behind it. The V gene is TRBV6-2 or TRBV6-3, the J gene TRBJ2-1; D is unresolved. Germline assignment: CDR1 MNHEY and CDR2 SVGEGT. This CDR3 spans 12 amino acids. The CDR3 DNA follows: TGTGCCAGCAGTTACTCGGTGGAAGCCCGGAGCTTC. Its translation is CASSYSVEARSF.

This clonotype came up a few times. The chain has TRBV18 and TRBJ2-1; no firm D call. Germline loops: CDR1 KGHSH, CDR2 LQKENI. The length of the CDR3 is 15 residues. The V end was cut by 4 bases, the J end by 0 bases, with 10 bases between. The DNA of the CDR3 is TGTGCCAGCTCACAGTTATTGAGCTCCTACAATGAGCAGTTCTTC. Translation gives CASSQLLSSYNEQFF.

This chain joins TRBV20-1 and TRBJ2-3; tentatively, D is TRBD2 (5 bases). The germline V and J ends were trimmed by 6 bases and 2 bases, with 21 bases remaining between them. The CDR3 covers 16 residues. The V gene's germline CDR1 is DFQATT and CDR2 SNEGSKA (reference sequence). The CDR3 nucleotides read TGCAGTGCCCCCCCGGCGTCTCGGGAAACCACAGATACGCAGTATTTT. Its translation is CSAPPASRETTDTQYF.

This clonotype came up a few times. CDR3 coding DNA: TGTGCCAGCAGATCTCTTAGCGGGACCCCCTACGAGCAGTACTTC. Translating gives CASRSLSGTPYEQYF. This chain links TRBV6-2 or TRBV6-3 with TRBJ2-7; 8 bases line up with TRBD2. Germline V gives CDR1 MNHEY, CDR2 SVGEGT. CDR3 length: 15 residues. V was clipped by 6 bases and J by 2 bases; unmatched bases: 9.

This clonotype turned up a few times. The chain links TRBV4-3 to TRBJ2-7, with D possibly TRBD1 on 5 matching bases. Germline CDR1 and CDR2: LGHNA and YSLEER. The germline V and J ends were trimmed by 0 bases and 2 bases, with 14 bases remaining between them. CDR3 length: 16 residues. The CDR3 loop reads CASSQDWPGAAYEQYF. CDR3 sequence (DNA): TGCGCCAGCAGCCAAGATTGGCCTGGGGCGGCCTACGAGCAGTACTTC.